This TCR beta chain was identified in a study of human T cells and chemical hapten exposure. The CDR3 runs to 13 residues. Germline CDR1 and CDR2: SGHTA and FQGNSA. V was clipped by 5 bases and J by 5 bases, with 12 bases between them. Time point meaning: patch test 3, about 24 weeks after DPC sensitization. The treatment is: therapeutic diphenylcyclopropenone sensitization with weekly scalp DPC. Each CDR3 protein gets one entry after TCRdb re-called the RACE reads with MiXCR. Of about 170,000 distinct CDR3 sequences in the sample, around 30% were seen once. The material sequenced was whole blood, taken in connection with sensitization to the hapten diphenylcyclopropenone (DPC). The source of this sequence is a woman aged 18-30 years with alopecia areata. Some clones in this sample may be carry-over from other donors' samples. The V and J genes are TRBV7-2 and TRBJ2-5; possibly TRBD2 for D (5 bases). CDR3 coding DNA: TGTGCCAGCAGCAGGTCGGGGTCGGAGACCCAGTACTTC. Translating it yields CASSRSGSETQYF. Based on the CDR3 plus reference TRBV7-2 and TRBJ2-5, the full variable domain is GAGVSQSPSNKVTEKGKDVELRCDPISGHTALYWYRQSLGQGLEFLIYFQGNSAPDKSGLPSDRFSAERTGGSVSTLTIQRTQQEDSAVYLCASSRSGSETQYFGPGTRLLVL.